These 28 T cell receptor beta chains were sequenced from one sample in a study of T cell changes during pregnancy in multiple sclerosis (dated by TCRdb to between 2019 and 2020). Library preparation was by the immunoSEQ multiplex PCR assay. TCRdb's version of the immuneACCESS table is confined to in-frame rearrangements and falls short of the full clone set. An unresolved V gene accounts for under half of the shortfall where checked; the remainder is of unknown origin. This sample lists more than 85,000 clones; 90% to 95% were detected once. Jointly, the top ten make up about 0.9% of the sample. Here the sequenced sample was peripheral blood, taken before pregnancy. Every receptor here comes from a female donor with multiple sclerosis, enrolled in a pregnancy study.

About this clone itself: At one end the junction does not follow the germline gene, possibly because of a read error. The V call is TRBV7-9, the J call TRBJ2-7; 9 bases align to TRBD2. The germline V gene encodes CDR1 SEHNR and CDR2 FQNEAQ (reference sequence). This CDR3 is built from 13 residues. Here the CDR3 reads CASRLAGDYEQYF. In nucleotides, the CDR3 is TGTGCCAGCAGGTTAGCGGGAGACTACGAGCAGTACTTC.

V is TRBV5-4 and J is TRBJ2-3, with D possibly TRBD1 on 5 matching bases. Per germline, CDR1 SGHNT and CDR2 YYREEE (reference sequence). V was trimmed by 4 bases and J by 2 bases, leaving 11 bases between them. There are 14 residues in the CDR3. CDR3: CASSPQGVTDTQYF. As DNA, the CDR3 is TGTGCCAGCAGCCCCCAAGGGGTCACAGATACGCAGTATTTT.

The J gene is TRBJ2-7, the V gene TRBV5-1; D is possibly TRBD1 (5 bases). Per the germline V gene, CDR1 is SGHRS and CDR2 is YFSETQ. Between the trimmed V and J ends, which lost 1 base and 4 bases, there was a span of 12 bases. The CDR3 is 14 residues long. The CDR3 reads CASSLSGNRYEQYF. CDR3 sequence (DNA): TGCGCCAGCAGCTTGTCAGGGAATAGATACGAGCAGTACTTC.

The rearrangement links TRBV7-9 to TRBJ2-7, with 7 bases matching TRBD2. The V segment lost 5 bases and the J segment 3 bases; nucleotides outside the gene matches: 7. CDR3 length: 14 residues. In germline, CDR1 is SEHNR, CDR2 FQNEAQ (reference sequence). CDR3 nucleotide sequence: TGTGCCAGCAGCGAAACGTGGGGGGGCTACGAGCAGTACTTC. Protein product: CASSETWGGYEQYF.

The chain combines TRBV2 with TRBJ2-2; TRBD1 agrees at 9 bases. Germline V CDR1 and CDR2: SNHLY, FYNNEI. J gave up 6 bases and V 2 bases, and 10 bases lay outside the gene matches. The CDR3 totals 17 residues. CDR3 bases: TGTGCCAGCAGTGAACCCGGGACAGGGTTTTTGGCCGGGGAGCTGTTTTTT. Translated: CASSEPGTGFLAGELFF.

In its sample, this clone was seen once. The genes are TRBV5-1 and TRBJ1-1, with D perhaps matching TRBD1 (5 bases). Between the trimmed V and J ends, which lost 5 bases and 9 bases, there was a span of 17 bases. The CDR3 runs to 13 residues. Looked up from germline, CDR1 is SGHRS and CDR2 is YFSETQ. CDR3 DNA sequence: TGCGCCAGCAGTTACGACAGCCTTAGCCAAGCTTTCTTT. This gives the protein CASSYDSLSQAFF.

V is TRBV29-1 and J is TRBJ2-1; 9 bases line up with TRBD1. Germline V gene data show CDR1 as SQVTM and CDR2 as ANQGSEA. After removal of 7 bases from V and 4 bases from J, the junction contained 8 bases not matched to a gene. The CDR3 spans 14 residues. The DNA of the CDR3 is TGCAGCGGGATCGGGACAGGGCTTTACAATGAGCAGTTCTTC. Its translation: CSGIGTGLYNEQFF.

The V call is TRBV10-1, the J call TRBJ2-3; 9 nucleotides line up with TRBD2. Germline V gene sequence: CDR1 WNHNN, CDR2 SYGVQD (reference sequence). V dropped 0 bases and J dropped 2; count of bases not matched to a gene: 9. The CDR3 has 18 amino acids. CDR3 protein: CASSESKWREGVTDTQYF. The DNA for the CDR3 is TGCGCCAGCAGTGAGTCGAAGTGGCGGGAGGGTGTCACAGATACGCAGTATTTT.

V and J are TRBV28 and TRBJ2-7; the match to TRBD1 covers 9 bases. The CDR3 is 14 residues long. V lost 6 bases and J lost 5; bases outside the gene matches: 8. Looked up from germline, CDR1 is MDHEN and CDR2 is SYDVKM. The CDR3 here is CASRRDRVRNEQYF. In nucleotides, the CDR3 is TGTGCCAGCAGGCGGGACAGGGTGAGGAACGAGCAGTACTTC.

The rearrangement uses TRBV27 and TRBJ2-4; weak D call: TRBD1 (6 bases). Germline CDR1 MNHEY, CDR2 SMNVEV (reference sequence). V was pared by 6 bases and J by 6 bases, with 15 bases between. This CDR3 contains 14 residues. The CDR3 region is CASRLGGFGNIQYF. The CDR3 nucleotides read TGTGCCAGCAGACTAGGGGGATTCGGAAACATTCAGTACTTC.

V gene TRBV7-3 combines with J gene TRBJ2-3; TRBD1 is a possible D gene (5 bases). Trimming took off 7 bases at V and 3 bases at J, with 14 bases between the two ends. Germline V gives CDR1 SGHTA, CDR2 FQGTGA. CDR3 length equals 14 residues. CDR3 sequence (DNA): TGTGCCAGCACTCAGGGCGGCGGTACAGATACGCAGTATTTT. Amino acid sequence: CASTQGGGTDTQYF.

V gene TRBV19 combines with J gene TRBJ2-5, with D perhaps TRBD1 (6 bases). This CDR3 has 13 amino acids. V gave up 4 bases and J gave up 5 bases, with 11 bases separating them. Per the germline V gene, CDR1 is LNHDA and CDR2 is SQIVND (reference sequence). CDR3: CASSKGDWETQYF. For the CDR3, the DNA is TGTGCCAGTAGTAAGGGGGATTGGGAGACCCAGTACTTC.

The V call is TRBV13, the J call TRBJ2-7, with TRBD2 matching over 8 bases. The CDR3 runs 13 residues. The V and J ends lost 4 bases and 4 bases, in that order; junction bases with no gene match: 3. CDR1 PRHDT and CDR2 FYEKMQ come from the germline V gene (reference sequence). CDR3 nucleotides: TGTGCCAGCAGCTCCGGGGGGGCGTACGAGCAGTACTTC. Translated, it gives CASSSGGAYEQYF.

The chain has TRBV27 and TRBJ1-5; tentative D call: TRBD1 (6 bases). This CDR3 comprises 15 residues. Germline loops: CDR1 MNHEY, CDR2 SMNVEV (reference sequence). V gave up 11 bases and J gave up 0 bases, with 17 bases separating them. CDR3 region: CAGTDSSFSNQPQHF. The CDR3 DNA reads TGTGCCGGAACGGACAGCTCCTTTAGCAATCAGCCCCAGCATTTT.

The V and J genes are TRBV5-1 and TRBJ2-7, with 7 bases identical to TRBD2. Germline CDR1 reads SGHRS; CDR2 reads YFSETQ. The CDR3 contains 13 residues. The J segment lost 2 bases and the V segment lost 5 bases, leaving 4 bases of the junction unmatched. In DNA, the CDR3 is TGCGCCAGCAGTGGGGGAGGGCCCTACGAGCAGTACTTC. Protein sequence: CASSGGGPYEQYF.

The chain's CDR3 is CASSLAGLAGVLGDTQYF. CDR3 bases: TGTGCCAGCAGCTTAGCGGGGTTAGCGGGAGTTCTGGGAGATACGCAGTATTTT. The chain recombines TRBV11-2 with TRBJ2-3; 9 bases agree with TRBD2. Unmatched junction bases numbered 13, after V lost 1 base and J lost 5 bases. The CDR3 covers 18 residues. Germline V CDR1 and CDR2: SGHAT, FQNNGV.

This chain's CDR3 is CSVPGQGGGTEAFF. The CDR3 coding sequence is TGCAGCGTTCCAGGTCAAGGGGGGGGCACTGAAGCTTTCTTT. This chain uses TRBV29-1 with TRBJ1-1; D may be TRBD1 (6 bases). The germline gives CDR1 SQVTM, CDR2 ANQGSEA. The CDR3 extends over 14 amino acids. V was clipped by 5 bases and J by 4 bases, with 17 bases between them.

This clone was recorded a few times. The rearrangement joins TRBV5-6 to TRBJ1-1; 9 bases are a match to TRBD1. Trimming removed 0 bases from V and 7 bases from J; junction bases left unmatched: 4. Germline V gene lookup returns CDR1 SGHDT and CDR2 YYEEEE. CDR3 length equals 14 residues. DNA for the CDR3: TGTGCCAGCAGCTTGGAAGACAGGGGGGATGAAGCTTTCTTT. Its translation is CASSLEDRGDEAFF.

This rearrangement joins TRBV2 to TRBJ1-1, with D perhaps matching TRBD1 (5 bases). This CDR3 is 13 amino acids long. Trimming left V 7 bases short and J 4 bases short, with 13 bases between. Germline V gene data show CDR1 as SNHLY and CDR2 as FYNNEI. In DNA form, the CDR3 reads TGTGCCAGCACTCAGGGAGGGGTCACTGAAGCTTTCTTT. Encoded protein: CASTQGGVTEAFF.

The rearrangement uses TRBV6-5 and TRBJ2-7; TRBD2 matches at 7 bases. V lost 9 bases to trimming and J lost 4 bases; unmatched junction nucleotides: 12. Per germline, CDR1 MNHEY and CDR2 SVGAGI. CDR3 length equals 14 residues. The DNA for the CDR3 is TGTGCCAGTCCATATGTGCGGGAGACATACGAGCAGTACTTC. Protein: CASPYVRETYEQYF.

J is TRBJ2-1 and V is TRBV7-9; TRBD2 matches at 8 bases. After removal of 5 bases from V and 0 bases from J, the junction contained 3 bases not matched to a gene. The CDR3 is made up of 15 amino acids. CDR1 is SEHNR and CDR2 is FQNEAQ in the germline V gene (reference sequence). The CDR3 nucleotides are TGTGCCAGCAGCCCTAGCGGGCTCTCCTACAATGAGCAGTTCTTC. Translating it yields CASSPSGLSYNEQFF.

The CDR3 here is CASSALLAGAIYEQYF. Written as DNA, the CDR3 is TGTGCCAGCAGCGCGTTACTAGCGGGAGCTATCTACGAGCAGTACTTC. This chain joins TRBV7-9 and TRBJ2-7, with TRBD2 matching 11 bases. CDR3 length: 16 amino acids. In germline, CDR1 is SEHNR, CDR2 FQNEAQ (reference sequence). The V segment lost 5 bases and the J segment 3 bases; nucleotides outside the gene matches: 9.

This sequence joins TRBV18 and TRBJ1-2; D is perhaps TRBD1 (6 bases). Germline CDR1 is KGHSH and CDR2 is LQKENI. This CDR3 region has 16 residues. Between the trimmed V and J ends, which lost 4 bases and 0 bases, there was a span of 15 bases. CDR3 protein: CASSLKQGFANYGYTF. In DNA, the CDR3 is TGTGCCAGCTCACTCAAACAGGGTTTCGCTAACTATGGCTACACCTTC.

The chain employs TRBV7-2 and TRBJ1-2; TRBD1 is a possible D gene (5 bases). Germline values: CDR1 SGHTA, CDR2 FQGNSA. This CDR3 has 13 amino acids. The V end was cut by 5 bases, the J end by 7 bases, with 14 bases between. CDR3 in amino acids: CASSARGYGGYTF. The CDR3 DNA is TGTGCCAGCAGCGCCCGGGGGTATGGTGGCTACACCTTC.

The rearrangement links TRBV5-1 to TRBJ2-1; 8 bases match TRBD1. Germline assignment: CDR1 SGHRS and CDR2 YFSETQ. V lost 4 bases and J lost 9; bases outside the gene matches: 9. CDR3 length: 14 amino acids. The CDR3 sequence is CASSPPDRGSEQFF. CDR3 sequence (DNA): TGCGCCAGCAGCCCTCCCGACAGGGGTTCTGAGCAGTTCTTC.

The CDR3: CASSLTSGYTGELFF. The DNA for the CDR3 is TGTGCCAGCAGCCTAACTAGCGGGTACACCGGGGAGCTGTTTTTT. V is TRBV7-8 and J is TRBJ2-2; 9 positions agree with TRBD2. V was pared by 5 bases and J by 3 bases, with 4 bases of the junction left unmatched. The germline CDR1 and CDR2 sequences are SGHVS and FQNEAQ. The length of the CDR3 is 15 residues.

The gene calls are TRBV4-1 and TRBJ2-1; 10 bases line up with TRBD2. Germline V CDR1 and CDR2: MGHRA, YSYEKL. Germline trimming cut 5 bases from V and 6 bases from J; bases unmatched to any gene: 4. This CDR3 has 14 residues. The CDR3 bases are TGCGCCAGCAGCACACTAGCGGGATTCAATGAGCAGTTCTTC. Residues: CASSTLAGFNEQFF.

V is TRBV5-1 and J is TRBJ1-2; D may be TRBD1 (5 bases). Germline V gene sequence: CDR1 SGHRS, CDR2 YFSETQ. The CDR3 consists of 13 residues. The V and J ends lost 0 bases and 3 bases respectively, with 6 bases between them. This chain's CDR3 is CASSLGGDYGYTF. In nucleotides, the CDR3 is TGCGCCAGCAGCTTGGGGGGGGACTATGGCTACACCTTC.